The source of this T cell receptor beta chain is a study of T cell responses to AZD1222 COVID-19 vaccine. The germline gives CDR1 LNHDA, CDR2 SQIVND (reference sequence). Unmatched junction bases numbered 9, after V lost 5 bases and J lost 7 bases. The CDR3 loop spans 14 amino acids. The data were produced by immunoSEQ multiplex PCR, yet TCRdb's version contains in-frame clones alone and is incomplete. The repertoire has 60,000 to 85,000 clones, more than 75% of them found once; the top ten carry 4.5% to 5%. The receptor was isolated from an adult who received the MenACWY meningococcal vaccine as a control. The sample was peripheral blood, taken 28 days after the second dose of the MenACWY control vaccine. The chain employs TRBV19 and TRBJ2-5, with 8 bases aligning to TRBD2. CDR3 sequence reads: CASSDPSAGGTQYF. The CDR3 DNA sequence: TGTGCCAGTAGTGACCCCTCCGCGGGGGGGACCCAGTACTTC.